This TCR beta chain was captured in a study of T cells in Graves' hyperthyroidism and ophthalmopathy (dated by TCRdb to the late 2010s). At the level of the whole study: Peripheral blood samples were taken at the time of initial diagnosis, prior to any treatment. To identify distinguishing TCR V-J signatures, a discovery cohort of about a hundred patients was used, comprising approximately 40 with Graves' ophthalmopathy and 55 to 65 with stable Graves' hyperthyroidism. Prospective prediction of ophthalmopathy was tested in an independent validation cohort of some 20 hyperthyroidism patients and 15 to 17 patients who later progressed to ophthalmopathy. The approximately 100 discovery patients were randomly split 7:3 into training and test sets. In about 6 Graves' hyperthyroidism patients, the study also compared T-cell repertoires from thyroid tissue with T-cell repertoires from blood. Following sampling, methimazole starting at 30 mg daily was given to hyperthyroidism patients, and high-dose intravenous methylprednisolone was given to ophthalmopathy patients. According to the paper, TCR Vbeta CDR3 sequencing was carried out on approximately 140 peripheral blood samples, which came from fewer than 50 ophthalmopathy, 70 to 80 hyperthyroidism and approximately 17 progressor patients.

Study-wide conclusions, independent of this receptor: Sample size was not statistically predetermined, and investigators were not blinded to group allocation. Ophthalmopathy was separated from stable hyperthyroidism by a 13 V-J signature model, with 85% to 90% sensitivity and approximately 81% specificity obtained in cross-validation and 80%/75% obtained in testing. Blood samples also contained most of the expanded thyroid clonotypes (frequency above 0.001), which suggests that blood repertoires may reflect thyroid immune responses. During validation, the model predicted progression to ophthalmopathy a median of approximately 7 months ahead of onset, with around 70% sensitivity and about 72% specificity.

The germline V gene sets CDR1 to MDHEN and CDR2 to SYDVKM. V is trimmed back by 7 bases and J by 6 bases, and the junction contains 13 bases that no gene match accounts for. From its cysteine to its phenylalanine, the CDR3 spans 15 amino acids. Left in the record is the CDR3 DNA by itself, 45 bases read in frame from the first base. This clonotype was counted many times. Its antigen remains unidentified. Within one base of it there is no much larger clone, and no base qualities were kept. TCR beta CDR3 regions were amplified from RNA transcripts. The TCR CDR3 was subjected to a first round of RT-PCR using the HTBI primer set and the Qiagen OneStep RT-PCR kit. Libraries were constructed in a second round of multiplex PCR, after which size selection and purification were carried out. Sequencing of the libraries was done on an Illumina HiSeq2000 using paired-end 100 bp reads. Under the source paper's analysis protocol: SOAPnuke was used to process the raw data, with reads discarded if the reads contained adapters or uncalled bases, had a mean Phred below 15, or lacked an exact constant-primer or identifier match. COPE v1.2.5 was used to merge high-quality paired reads, and clonotypes were defined as unique nucleotide sequences. MiTCR v1.1 was used to align the clonotypes against IMGT TRBV, TRBD and TRBJ reference segments. Analysis was restricted to V-J combinations with a frequency above 0.0001, which covered roughly 99% of repertoires. The TCS score was defined as the ratio of F50 (clonal expansion) to E x V (chaos), calculated using BLOSUM62-based TCRdist between CDR3 peptides within each V-J. Welch's t-statistics and random forest reduced 450 to 600 V-J features to 13, which were used in a naive Bayes classifier (R e1071). Using fastp trimming at Q25 and MiXCR clonotype assembly, TCRdb reanalyzed the public sequencing data and kept in-frame beta chains. Each CDR3 protein gets just one entry, which takes the most common genes and DNA from the rows behind it. The V and J calls were determined by TCRdb, not by the authors. The sample profile shows fewer than 900,000 distinct CDR3 sequences; under 20% of them were found once. The ten top clones hold around 17% of the sample.

Hyperthyroidism patients were aged 18 to 65 years and newly diagnosed, with disease duration of less than 2 months. Any patient with an uncontrolled infection, another autoimmune disease, pregnancy or lactation was excluded. Clinical symptoms, serum thyroxine and TRAb, thyroid ultrasound, and orbital computed tomography formed the basis for the diagnoses. Blood from progressor patients was drawn when they were first diagnosed with hyperthyroidism, before any ophthalmopathy symptoms appeared. PBMCs were isolated from about 10 ml of fresh peripheral blood by Ficoll-Paque density gradient centrifugation. Progressor patients were initially diagnosed with Graves' hyperthyroidism and developed ophthalmopathy during follow-up. Total RNA was extracted with Trizol reagent, and quality was checked on an Agilent 2100 Bioanalyzer.

The V and J segments used are TRBV28 and TRBJ2-7; 9 of the junction bases match TRBD1. Sequencing was performed on blood. The clonotype comes from a woman aged 50 to 60 with Graves' hyperthyroidism that later progressed to Graves' ophthalmopathy. The DNA reads TGTGCCAGCATCGGGACCGGGACAGGGAGCGGCGAGCAGTACTTC. Its protein product is CASIGTGTGSGEQYF. Beyond the CDR3, the reference TRBV28 and TRBJ2-7 genes provide the residues; the full variable domain reads: DVKVTQSSRYLVKRTGEKVFLECVQDMDHENMFWYRQDPGLGLRLIYFSYDVKMKEKGDIPEGYSVSREKKERFSLILESASTNQTSMYLCASIGTGTGSGEQYFGPGTRLTVT.